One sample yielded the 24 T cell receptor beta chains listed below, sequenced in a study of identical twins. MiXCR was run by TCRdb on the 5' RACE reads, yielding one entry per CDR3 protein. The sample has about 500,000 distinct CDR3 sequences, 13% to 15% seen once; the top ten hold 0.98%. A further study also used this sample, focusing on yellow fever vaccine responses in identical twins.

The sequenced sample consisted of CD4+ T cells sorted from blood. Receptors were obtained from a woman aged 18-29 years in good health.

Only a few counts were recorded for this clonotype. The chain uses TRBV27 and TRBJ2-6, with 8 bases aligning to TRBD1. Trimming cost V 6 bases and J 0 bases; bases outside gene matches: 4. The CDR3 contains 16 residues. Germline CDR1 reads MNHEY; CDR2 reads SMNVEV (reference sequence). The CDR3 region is CASRRTGNSGANVLTF. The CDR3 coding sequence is TGTGCCAGCAGACGGACAGGGAACTCTGGGGCCAACGTCCTGACTTTC.

CDR3 bases: TGTGCCAGCAGCCCTAGCGGGAGGAGGCAGCAGTACTTC. It encodes CASSPSGRRQQYF. The rearrangement joins TRBV28 to TRBJ2-7; 11 nucleotides agree with TRBD2. The CDR3 has 13 amino acids. Trimming cost V 6 bases and J 8 bases; bases outside gene matches: 6. CDR1 and CDR2 (germline): MDHEN, SYDVKM.

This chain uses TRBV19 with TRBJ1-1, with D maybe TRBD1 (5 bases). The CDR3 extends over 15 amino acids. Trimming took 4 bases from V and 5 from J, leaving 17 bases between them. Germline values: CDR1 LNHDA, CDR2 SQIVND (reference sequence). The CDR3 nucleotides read TGTGCCAGTAGTACCCCTAAGGGGAGAAGGACTGAAGCTTTCTTT. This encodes CASSTPKGRRTEAFF.

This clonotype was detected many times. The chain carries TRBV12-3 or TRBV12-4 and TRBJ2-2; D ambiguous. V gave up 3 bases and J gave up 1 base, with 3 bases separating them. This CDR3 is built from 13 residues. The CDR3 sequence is CASSFRNTGELFF. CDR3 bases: TGTGCCAGCAGTTTTAGGAACACCGGGGAGCTGTTTTTT.

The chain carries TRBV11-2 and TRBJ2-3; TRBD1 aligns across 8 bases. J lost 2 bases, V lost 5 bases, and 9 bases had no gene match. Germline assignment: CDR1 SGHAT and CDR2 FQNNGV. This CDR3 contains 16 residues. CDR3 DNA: TGTGCCAGCAGCCCAGGGGGCGGACAGTACACAGATACGCAGTATTTT. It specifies CASSPGGGQYTDTQYF.

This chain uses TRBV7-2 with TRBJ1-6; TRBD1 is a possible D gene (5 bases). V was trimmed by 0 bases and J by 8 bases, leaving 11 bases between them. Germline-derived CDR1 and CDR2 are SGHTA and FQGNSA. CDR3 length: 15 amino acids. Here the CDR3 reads CASSLAPGKDSPLHF. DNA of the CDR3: TGTGCCAGCAGCTTAGCTCCAGGGAAGGATTCACCCCTCCACTTT.

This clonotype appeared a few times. The CDR3 sequence is CASSREQARGTGELFF. In nucleotides, the CDR3 is TGTGCCAGCAGCCGAGAACAGGCGAGGGGCACCGGGGAGCTGTTTTTT. The chain links TRBV3-1 to TRBJ2-2; D tentatively fits TRBD1 or TRBD2 (5 bases each). The germline CDR1 and CDR2 sequences are LGHDT and YNNKEL (reference sequence). V lost 4 bases, J lost 4 bases, and 16 bases lay in between. The CDR3 has 16 amino acids. The full variable domain, in which reference TRBV3-1 and TRBJ2-2 provide the parts outside the CDR3, is DTAVSQTPKYLVTQMGNDKSIKCEQNLGHDTMYWYKQDSKKFLKIMFSYNNKELIINETVPNRFSPKSPDKAHLNLHINSLELGDSAVYFCASSREQARGTGELFFGEGSRLTVL.

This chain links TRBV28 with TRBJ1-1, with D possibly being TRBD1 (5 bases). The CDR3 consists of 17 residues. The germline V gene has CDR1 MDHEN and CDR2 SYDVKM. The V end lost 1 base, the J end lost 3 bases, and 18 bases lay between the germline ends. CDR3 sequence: CASSLYQGGVSDTEAFF. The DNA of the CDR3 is TGTGCCAGCAGTTTATATCAGGGCGGGGTGTCGGACACTGAAGCTTTCTTT. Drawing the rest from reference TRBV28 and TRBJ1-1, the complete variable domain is DVKVTQSSRYLVKRTGEKVFLECVQDMDHENMFWYRQDPGLGLRLIYFSYDVKMKEKGDIPEGYSVSREKKERFSLILESASTNQTSMYLCASSLYQGGVSDTEAFFGQGTRLTVV.

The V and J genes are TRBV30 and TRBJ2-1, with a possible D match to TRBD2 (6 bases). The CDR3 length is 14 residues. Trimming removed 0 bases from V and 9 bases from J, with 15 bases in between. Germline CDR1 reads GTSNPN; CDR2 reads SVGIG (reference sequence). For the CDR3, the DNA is TGTGCCTGGAGTGTACAGGCGGGATTTGGTGAGCAGTTCTTC. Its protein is CAWSVQAGFGEQFF.

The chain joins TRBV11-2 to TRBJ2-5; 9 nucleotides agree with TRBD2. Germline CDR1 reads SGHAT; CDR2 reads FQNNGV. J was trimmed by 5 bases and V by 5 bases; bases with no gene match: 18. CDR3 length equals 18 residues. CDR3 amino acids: CASSRTLLAGALGETQYF. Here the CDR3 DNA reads TGTGCCAGCAGCCGGACCCTCTTAGCGGGAGCCCTCGGGGAGACCCAGTACTTC.

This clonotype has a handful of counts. DNA of the CDR3: TGCAGTGCTCACCGACAGACCGAGCAGTACTTC. Amino acid sequence: CSAHRQTEQYF. The genes are TRBV20-1 and TRBJ2-7, with D possibly being TRBD1 (5 bases). The CDR3 length is 11 residues. CDR1 DFQATT and CDR2 SNEGSKA come from the germline V gene (reference sequence). Trimming left V 5 bases short and J 6 bases short, with 11 bases between.

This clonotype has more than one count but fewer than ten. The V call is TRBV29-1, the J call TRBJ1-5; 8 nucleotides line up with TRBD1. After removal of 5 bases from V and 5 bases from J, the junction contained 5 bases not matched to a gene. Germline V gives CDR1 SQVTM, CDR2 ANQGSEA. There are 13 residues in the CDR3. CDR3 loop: CSVRTGFDQPQHF. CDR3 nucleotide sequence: TGCAGCGTTAGGACAGGGTTCGATCAGCCCCAGCATTTT.

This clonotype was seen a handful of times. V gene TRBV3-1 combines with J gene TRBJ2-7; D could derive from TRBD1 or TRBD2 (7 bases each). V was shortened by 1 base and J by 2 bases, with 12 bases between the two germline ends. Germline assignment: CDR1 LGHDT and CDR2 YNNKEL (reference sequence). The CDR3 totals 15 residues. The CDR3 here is CASSQAAGGAYEQYF. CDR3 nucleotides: TGTGCCAGCAGCCAAGCGGCAGGGGGGGCCTACGAGCAGTACTTC.

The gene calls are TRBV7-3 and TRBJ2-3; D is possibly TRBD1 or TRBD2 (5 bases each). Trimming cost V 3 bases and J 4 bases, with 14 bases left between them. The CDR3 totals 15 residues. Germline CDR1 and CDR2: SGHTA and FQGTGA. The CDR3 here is CASSFEGMGADTQYF. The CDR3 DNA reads TGTGCCAGCAGCTTTGAGGGAATGGGGGCAGATACGCAGTATTTT.

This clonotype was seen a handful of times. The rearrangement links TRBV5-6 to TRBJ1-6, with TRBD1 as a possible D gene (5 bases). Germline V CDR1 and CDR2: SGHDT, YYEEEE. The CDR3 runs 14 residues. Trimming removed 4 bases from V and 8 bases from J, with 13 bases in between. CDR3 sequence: CASSMTVTDSPLHF. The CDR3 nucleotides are TGTGCCAGCAGCATGACAGTAACCGATTCACCCCTCCACTTT.

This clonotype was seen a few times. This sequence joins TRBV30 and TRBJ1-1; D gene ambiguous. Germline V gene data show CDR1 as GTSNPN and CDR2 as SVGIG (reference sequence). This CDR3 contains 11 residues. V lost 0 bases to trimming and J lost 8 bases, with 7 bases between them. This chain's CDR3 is CAWSVGTEAFF. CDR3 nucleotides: TGTGCCTGGAGTGTTGGCACAGAAGCTTTCTTT.

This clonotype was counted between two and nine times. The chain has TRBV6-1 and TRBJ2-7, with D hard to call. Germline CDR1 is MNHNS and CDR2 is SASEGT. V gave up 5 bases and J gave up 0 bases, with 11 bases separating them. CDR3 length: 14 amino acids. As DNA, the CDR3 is TGTGCCAGCAGTCCAAGGCTTACCTCCTACGAGCAGTACTTC. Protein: CASSPRLTSYEQYF.

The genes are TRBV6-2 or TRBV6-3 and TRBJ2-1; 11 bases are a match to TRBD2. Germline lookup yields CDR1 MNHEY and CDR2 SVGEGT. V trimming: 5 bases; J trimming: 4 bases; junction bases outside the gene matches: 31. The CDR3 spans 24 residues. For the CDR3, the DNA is TGTGCCAGCAGTCCTCGACAAACGACAGGGTGGGCTAGCGGGGGGACTCTCATTTACAATGAGCAGTTCTTC. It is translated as CASSPRQTTGWASGGTLIYNEQFF.

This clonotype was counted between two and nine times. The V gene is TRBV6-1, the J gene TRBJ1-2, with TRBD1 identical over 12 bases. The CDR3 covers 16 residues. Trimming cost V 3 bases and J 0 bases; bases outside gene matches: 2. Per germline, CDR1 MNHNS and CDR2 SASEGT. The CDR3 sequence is CASSEGQGAANYGYTF. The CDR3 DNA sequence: TGTGCCAGCAGTGAGGGACAGGGGGCGGCTAACTATGGCTACACCTTC.

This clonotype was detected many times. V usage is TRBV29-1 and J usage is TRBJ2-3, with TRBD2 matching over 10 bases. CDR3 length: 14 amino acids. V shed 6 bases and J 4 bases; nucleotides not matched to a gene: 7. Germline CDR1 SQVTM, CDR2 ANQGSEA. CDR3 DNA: TGCAGCGTCCTAGCGGGAGAGGGGGCAGATACGCAGTATTTT. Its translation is CSVLAGEGADTQYF.

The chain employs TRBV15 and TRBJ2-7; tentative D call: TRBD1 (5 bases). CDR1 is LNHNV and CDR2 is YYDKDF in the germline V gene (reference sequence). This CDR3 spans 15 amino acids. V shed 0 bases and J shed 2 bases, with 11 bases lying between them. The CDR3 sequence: CATSREGRVAYEQYF. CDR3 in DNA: TGTGCCACCAGCAGAGAGGGCAGGGTCGCCTACGAGCAGTACTTC. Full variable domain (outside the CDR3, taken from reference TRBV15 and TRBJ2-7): DAMVIQNPRYQVTQFGKPVTLSCSQTLNHNVMYWYQQKSSQAPKLLFHYYDKDFNNEADTPDNFQSRRPNTSFCFLDIRSPGLGDTAMYLCATSREGRVAYEQYFGPGTRLTVT.

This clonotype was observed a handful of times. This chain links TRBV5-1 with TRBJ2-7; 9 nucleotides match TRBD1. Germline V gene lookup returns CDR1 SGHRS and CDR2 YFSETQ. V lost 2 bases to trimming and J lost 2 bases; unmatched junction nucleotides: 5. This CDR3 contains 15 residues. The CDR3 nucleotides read TGCGCCAGCAGCTTAGGGACAGGGATCGCCTACGAGCAGTACTTC. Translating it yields CASSLGTGIAYEQYF.

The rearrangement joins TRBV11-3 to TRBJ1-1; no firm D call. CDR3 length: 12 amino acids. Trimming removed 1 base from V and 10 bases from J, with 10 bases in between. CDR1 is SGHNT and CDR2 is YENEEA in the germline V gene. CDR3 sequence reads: CASSLGEGRAFF. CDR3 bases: TGTGCCAGCAGCTTAGGAGAGGGTAGAGCTTTCTTT.

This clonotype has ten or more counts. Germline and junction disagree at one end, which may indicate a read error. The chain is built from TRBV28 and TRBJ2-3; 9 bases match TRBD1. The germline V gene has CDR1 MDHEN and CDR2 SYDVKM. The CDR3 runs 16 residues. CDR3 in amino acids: CASSLYGTGSKDTQYF. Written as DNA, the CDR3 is TGTGCCAGCAGTTTATATGGGACAGGGAGCAAAGATACGCAGTATTTT.